Listed below are T cell receptor beta chains from one sample, sequenced in a study of shared clonotypes between healthy human individuals. The assay was immunoSEQ multiplex PCR, and TCRdb's table has in-frame clones only and misses some. The profile shows 800,000 to 950,000 clones, 90% to 98% of them singletons. The sequenced sample was naive CD8+ T cells sorted from blood. The receptor source for this set is a young man in good health. CDR3s include the opening cysteine and the closing phenylalanine or tryptophan. A D gene is named only where the DNA matches it firmly. Clone size, where shown, is once, few, many, or a class for clones that have expanded.

j_call clone_size d_call v_call cdr3_nt cdr3_aa
TRBJ2-7 - - TRBV6-1 TGTGCCAGCAGTGAAATCCGAGCCGGGACCCTCTTCGAGCAGTACTTC CASSEIRAGTLFEQYF
TRBJ2-2 - - TRBV7-9 TGTGCCAGCAGCTCAACGACACGGGGGTTCGGCTCGAACACCGGGGAGCTGTTTTTT CASSSTTRGFGSNTGELFF
TRBJ1-2 - - TRBV10-3 TGTGCCATCAGTGACAGGGGCCTCAAAAACTATGGCTACACCTTC CAISDRGLKNYGYTF
TRBJ1-2 - - TRBV2 TGTGCCTCATCCCCGACAGAAGTACCCTATGGCTACACCTTC CASSPTEVPYGYTF
TRBJ1-5 - - TRBV5-1 TGCGCCAGCAGCCCTGCGGGGGGTAGGCAGCCCCAGCATTTT CASSPAGGRQPQHF
TRBJ2-1 - - TRBV7-9 TGTGCCAGCAGCTTAGCAGTCAGCTCACCCTCCTACAATGAGCAGTTCTTC CASSLAVSSPSYNEQFF
TRBJ2-7 - TRBD1 TRBV9 TGTGCCAGCAGCTCCCCCGAGGGACAGATGTCCTACGAGCAGTACTTC CASSSPEGQMSYEQYF
TRBJ2-1 - - TRBV4-1 TGCGCCAGCAGCCTACCGGGGGCTTATGAGCAGTTCTTC CASSLPGAYEQFF
TRBJ1-2 once - TRBV11-2 TGTGCCAGCAGCTTAGAATTACAGGGACGCTATGGCTACACCTTC CASSLELQGRYGYTF
TRBJ2-3 - - TRBV5-6 TGTGCCAGCAGCCACAGGACAGAGTCGCGAACAGATACGCAGTATTTT CASSHRTESRTDTQYF
TRBJ2-1 few TRBD1 TRBV6-1 TGTGCCAGCAGTGAAGCCGGGGACAGGGTGCTAGGTCAGTTCTTC CASSEAGDRVLGQFF
TRBJ2-7 - - TRBV5-4 TGTGCCAGCAGCTTGGACAGATACGAGCAGTACTTC CASSLDRYEQYF
TRBJ2-1 - - TRBV18 TGTGCCAGCTCACCAGACTACAGCTCCTACAATGAGCAGTTCTTC CASSPDYSSYNEQFF
TRBJ2-7 - TRBD2 TRBV11-2 TGTGCCAGCAGCTCCGGACTAGCGGGAAGGCGCTACGAGCAGTACTTC CASSSGLAGRRYEQYF
TRBJ2-1 - - TRBV29-1 TGCAGCGTTGAAAGCAGGTACAATGAGCAGTTCTTC CSVESRYNEQFF
TRBJ2-3 - - TRBV27 TGTGCCAGCAGTACGACAGCGAAGTGGGATACGCAGTATTTT CASSTTAKWDTQYF
TRBJ2-7 - - TRBV27 TGTGCCAGCAGTTTAAATGTCTACTACGAGCAGTACTTC CASSLNVYYEQYF
TRBJ2-2 - TRBD1 TRBV25-1 TGTGCCAGCAGTGAACTCCGGGACAGCACGAACACCGGGGAGCTGTTTTTT CASSELRDSTNTGELFF
TRBJ1-5 - - TRBV28 TGTGCCAGCAGTGAAGAAATTATCAATCAGCCCCAGCATTTT CASSEEIINQPQHF
TRBJ2-5 - TRBD1 TRBV27 TGTGCCAGCAGTTTCCTCCAATCCAGGGGGCAAGAGACCCAGTACTTC CASSFLQSRGQETQYF
TRBJ2-7 - - TRBV7-9 TGTGCCAGCAGCTTAGTTGTTGACGGGCCCTCCTACGAGCAGTACTTC CASSLVVDGPSYEQYF
TRBJ2-7 - TRBD2 TRBV7-9 TGTGCCAGCAGCTTTGGGACTATGATTACGGAGCAGTACTTC CASSFGTMITEQYF
TRBJ2-1 - TRBD2 TRBV4-1 TGCGCCAGCAGCCAAGTGCGGGAGGGTTCCTACAATGAGCAGTTCTTC CASSQVREGSYNEQFF
TRBJ2-1 - - TRBV5-1 TGCGCCAGCAGCGCTGCTTGGGGCTCCTACAATGAGCAGTTCTTC CASSAAWGSYNEQFF
TRBJ2-2 - - TRBV5-1 TGCGCCAGCAGCCCCACCGGGGAGCTGTTTTTT CASSPTGELFF
TRBJ2-1 - TRBD1 TRBV25-1 TGTGCCAGCAGTGTTTGGACAGGGAGCTCCTACAATGAGCAGTTCTTC CASSVWTGSSYNEQFF
TRBJ2-2 - - TRBV7-6 TGTGCCAGCAGCTTAGGACAGCCGAACACCGGGGAGCTGTTTTTT CASSLGQPNTGELFF
TRBJ1-2 - - TRBV7-9 TGTGCCAGCAGCGTTTCCAACAGACTCGACTATGGCTACACCTTC CASSVSNRLDYGYTF
TRBJ2-7 - - TRBV28 TGTGCCAGCAGTTTAGGAGTGGGGCAAGCCTACGAGCAGTACTTC CASSLGVGQAYEQYF
TRBJ2-7 - TRBD1 TRBV4-1 TGCGCCAGCAGCCAAGCGGCGCAGGGGGCCTCCTACGAGCAGTACTTC CASSQAAQGASYEQYF
TRBJ2-7 - - TRBV27 TGTGCCAGCAGTTACCTCTACGAGCAGTACTTC CASSYLYEQYF
TRBJ2-5 - TRBD2 TRBV7-2 TGTGCCAGCAGCTTTGGGACTAGCAGAGAGACCCAGTACTTC CASSFGTSRETQYF
TRBJ2-5 - TRBD1 TRBV14 TGTGCCAGCAGCGGACATCCGGGACAGGGGTCTTCTTCCTGGAGAGAGACCCAGTACTTC CASSGHPGQGSSSWRETQYF
TRBJ2-1 - TRBD2 TRBV9 TGTGCCAGCAGCGAGTCGGGAGGGCCCAACAATGAGCAGTTCTTC CASSESGGPNNEQFF
TRBJ2-7 - - TRBV7-6 TGTGCCAGCAGCTTAGAAATAGCGGATACCTACGAGCAGTACTTC CASSLEIADTYEQYF
TRBJ2-7 - TRBD2 TRBV2 TGTGCCAGCAGTGAATGGCTAGCGGACTACGAGCAGTACTTC CASSEWLADYEQYF
TRBJ1-5 - - TRBV19 TGTGCCAGTAGTACCACAGGTGCGGGCAATCAGCCCCAGCATTTT CASSTTGAGNQPQHF
TRBJ2-7 - - TRBV7-9 TGTGCCAGCAGCCCCCGGAAGTACGAGCAGTACTTC CASSPRKYEQYF
TRBJ2-7 - - TRBV5-1 TGCGCCAGCAGCTTGAACCCCCAGCGGGAGCAGTACTTC CASSLNPQREQYF
TRBJ1-1 - - TRBV27 TGTGCCAGCAGTGTTACGGAGGGCACTGAAGCTTTCTTT CASSVTEGTEAFF
TRBJ2-3 - - TRBV27 TGTGCCAGCAGTTTTGGACCACTTGAGGCAGATACGCAGTATTTT CASSFGPLEADTQYF
TRBJ1-5 - - TRBV27 TGTGCCAGCAGTTTGACAGGTTCTAGCAATCAGCCCCAGCATTTT CASSLTGSSNQPQHF
TRBJ1-2 few - TRBV2 TGTGCCAGCAGTGAGAATAGTATCCGTGGCTACACCTTC CASSENSIRGYTF
TRBJ2-7 - - TRBV29-1 TGCAGCGTTGCTACCCAGGGAGAAGAGCAGTACTTC CSVATQGEEQYF
TRBJ2-3 - - TRBV18 TGTGCCAGCTCACCACCTTACTCTACAGATACGCAGTATTTT CASSPPYSTDTQYF
TRBJ2-7 - TRBD2 TRBV27 TGTGCCAGCAGCACCTCAAGCGGGGCAGGGTACGAGCAGTACTTC CASSTSSGAGYEQYF
TRBJ2-2 - TRBD2 TRBV13 TGTGCCAGCAGAAAAGAGGGACTAGGAGGGACCGGGGAGCTGTTTTTT CASRKEGLGGTGELFF
TRBJ1-2 - - TRBV6-5 TGTGCCAGCAGTTACTCGAACTATAAGGTGGATGGGTACACCTTC CASSYSNYKVDGYTF
TRBJ2-7 - - TRBV4-1 TGCGCCAGCAGCCCTTTTTGGGGAGGCAACGAGCAGTACTTC CASSPFWGGNEQYF